This entry is about one T cell receptor beta chain. The sample originates from a study of metastatic and nonmetastatic thyroid tumors. About the study: Repertoire comparisons spanned blood and tumor or nodule tissue from malignant and benign thyroid patients.

No patient had received any treatment before thyroid surgery. Looked up from germline, CDR1 is LGHDT and CDR2 is YNNKEL (reference sequence). The CDR3 covers 15 residues. Trimming cost V 4 bases and J 7 bases; bases outside gene matches: 8. In the authors' methods: Built for papillary thyroid cancer, a distant-metastasis classifier drew on CDR3 differences across clinicopathological groups. From the PCR reads, TCRdb re-called clones with MiXCR. The authors' filters were not applied to this entry. The sample lists about 38,000 clones; around 43% were seen once. This TCR was sampled from a male donor with papillary thyroid cancer or a benign thyroid nodule (not recorded which). Some clones in this sample may be carry-over from other donors' samples. V is TRBV3-1 and J is TRBJ2-7; the match to TRBD2 covers 12 bases. Input material: tumor tissue. CDR3: CASSRRLAGVGEQYF. For the CDR3, the DNA is TGTGCCAGCAGCCGCCGACTAGCGGGAGTGGGAGAGCAGTACTTC.